A single sample gave rise to the 26 T cell receptor beta chains below, sequenced in a study of blood T cells in healthy people across ages. The use of a sample-barcoded 5' primer and a J-beta primer mix characterized a second PCR of roughly 6 to 11 cycles. TCRdb recomputed calls from the 5' RACE reads with MiXCR, one row per CDR3 protein. The repertoire holds around 1,000,000 distinct CDR3 sequences, with approximately 38% as singletons. The specimen was blood. These receptor sequences come from a man in his late teens or twenties in good health.

A few counts support this clonotype. V and J are TRBV20-1 and TRBJ2-5; D might be TRBD1 (6 bases). The CDR3 runs to 13 residues. Germline assignment: CDR1 DFQATT and CDR2 SNEGSKA (reference sequence). V lost 6 bases, J lost 5 bases, and 16 bases lay in between. The CDR3 DNA is TGCAGTGCCCCCACAGGGAGTTGGGAGACCCAGTACTTC. It translates to CSAPTGSWETQYF.

The V gene is TRBV7-2, the J gene TRBJ1-1; 7 nucleotides align to TRBD1. The CDR3 length is 13 residues. Trimming took 5 bases from V and 5 from J; bases not matched to a gene: 5. Germline values: CDR1 SGHTA, CDR2 FQGNSA. The CDR3 nucleotides are TGTGCCAGCAGCCCGACAGGGTTTACTGAAGCTTTCTTT. It specifies CASSPTGFTEAFF.

The CDR3 loop reads CASSPGQSISYEQYF. The CDR3 nucleotides read TGTGCCAGCAGTCCGGGACAGTCTATTTCCTACGAGCAGTACTTC. V is TRBV7-2 and J is TRBJ2-7, with 7 bases lining up with TRBD1. This CDR3 spans 15 amino acids. V was pared by 6 bases and J by 1 base, with 9 bases of the junction left unmatched. CDR1 is SGHTA, CDR2 FQGNSA, per germline. Based on the CDR3 plus reference TRBV7-2 and TRBJ2-7, the full variable domain is GAGVSQSPSNKVTEKGKDVELRCDPISGHTALYWYRQSLGQGLEFLIYFQGNSAPDKSGLPSDRFSAERTGGSVSTLTIQRTQQEDSAVYLCASSPGQSISYEQYFGPGTRLTVT.

This clonotype was picked up a small number of times. At one boundary the junction diverges from the germline segment, which might be a read error. This rearrangement joins TRBV4-3 to TRBJ1-1, with D unclear. Per the germline V gene, CDR1 is LGHNA and CDR2 is YSLEER. The CDR3 is made up of 15 amino acids. CDR3 in DNA: TGCGCCAGCGGCCAAGTTTCGGCAGCGAACACTAAAGCTTTCTTT. This codes for CASGQVSAANTKAFF.

The rearrangement uses TRBV13 and TRBJ2-5, with TRBD2 identical over 16 bases. V lost 5 bases to trimming and J lost 11 bases; unmatched junction nucleotides: 14. Germline-derived CDR1 and CDR2 are PRHDT and FYEKMQ (reference sequence). CDR3 length equals 17 residues. The CDR3 sequence is CASSPGTSGGARNEQYF. As DNA, the CDR3 is TGTGCCAGCAGCCCCGGGACTAGCGGGGGGGCGAGGAATGAGCAGTACTTC.

The J gene is TRBJ1-2, the V gene TRBV20-1; D uncertain. The CDR3 is made up of 14 amino acids. The germline V gene has CDR1 DFQATT and CDR2 SNEGSKA (reference sequence). V lost 0 bases and J 8 bases, leaving 16 bases between the germline ends. The CDR3 sequence: CSARDSVRSQGYTF. The CDR3 nucleotides read TGCAGTGCTAGAGATTCTGTGAGGAGCCAAGGCTACACCTTC.

This chain links TRBV29-1 with TRBJ1-1; 8 nucleotides align to TRBD1. The CDR3 has 13 residues. Germline V gene sequence: CDR1 SQVTM, CDR2 ANQGSEA. After removal of 6 bases from V and 1 base from J, the junction contained 4 bases not matched to a gene. CDR3 loop: CSVQGEANTEAFF. The CDR3 bases are TGCAGCGTACAGGGGGAGGCGAACACTGAAGCTTTCTTT. The whole variable domain, filled in from reference TRBV29-1 and TRBJ1-1, reads SAVISQKPSRDICQRGTSLTIQCQVDSQVTMMFWYRQQPGQSLTLIATANQGSEATYESGFVIDKFPISRPNLTFSTLTVSNMSPEDSSIYLCSVQGEANTEAFFGQGTRLTVV.

The chain links TRBV4-1 to TRBJ1-1, with unresolved D. Germline values: CDR1 MGHRA, CDR2 YSYEKL. The CDR3 covers 14 residues. The germline V and J ends were trimmed by 1 base and 1 base, with 7 bases remaining between them. The CDR3, as DNA: TGCGCCAGCAGCCAAGGTGAAGAGAACACTGAAGCTTTCTTT. It encodes CASSQGEENTEAFF.

This clonotype was detected only a few times. This chain connects TRBV5-1 to TRBJ1-1; D is uncertain. The CDR3 length is 18 residues. The germline V gene has CDR1 SGHRS and CDR2 YFSETQ. V was trimmed by 7 bases and J by 1 base, leaving 26 bases between them. DNA for the CDR3: TGCGCCAGCCTCTTGGGCCACGGAAGTACTAAATCGAACACTGAAGCTTTCTTT. The encoded protein is CASLLGHGSTKSNTEAFF.

V and J are TRBV5-1 and TRBJ2-7; D unclear. V lost 0 bases and J lost 2, with 9 bases in between. This CDR3 region has 14 residues. Germline CDR1 reads SGHRS; CDR2 reads YFSETQ. CDR3 in DNA: TGCGCCAGCAGCTTGGACGGTAGCACCTACGAGCAGTACTTC. It translates to CASSLDGSTYEQYF.

CDR3 region: CASSPAPSADTQYF. Here the CDR3 DNA reads TGTGCCAGCAGCCCAGCCCCCAGCGCAGATACGCAGTATTTT. The J gene is TRBJ2-3, the V gene TRBV6-1, with unresolved D. Trimming pared 6 bases from V and 4 bases from J, leaving 14 bases between. Germline-derived CDR1 and CDR2 are MNHNS and SASEGT. This CDR3 region has 14 residues.

The rearrangement uses TRBV6-2 or TRBV6-3 and TRBJ2-7, with 8 bases identical to TRBD1. The CDR3 is made up of 14 amino acids. Germline-derived CDR1 and CDR2 are MNHEY and SVGEGT. Losses at the gene ends were 2 bases for V and 3 bases for J; bases not matched to a gene: 3. The CDR3 DNA is TGTGCCAGCAGTTACGCAGGGGGCCTCTACGAGCAGTACTTC. It is translated as CASSYAGGLYEQYF.

This clonotype was picked up many times. CDR3 DNA: TGTGCCAGCAGCCAGGACAGGTATAGCAATCAGCCCCAGCATTTT. Translated, it gives CASSQDRYSNQPQHF. The chain combines TRBV7-2 with TRBJ1-5, with 7 bases identical to TRBD1. V lost 5 bases to trimming and J lost 0 bases; unmatched junction nucleotides: 4. Germline V gene sequence: CDR1 SGHTA, CDR2 FQGNSA. The CDR3 has 15 amino acids.

Comment on this clonotype: It may be a read error: a sequence one base away is much more abundant. V and J are TRBV27 and TRBJ2-1; D is undetermined. This CDR3 has 11 residues. V lost 10 bases to trimming and J lost 7 bases, with 11 bases between them. In germline, CDR1 is MNHEY, CDR2 SMNVEV (reference sequence). CDR3 nucleotide sequence: TGTGCCAACAAAAGGAATAATGAGCAGTTCTTC. Residues: CANKRNNEQFF.

The rearrangement uses TRBV10-3 and TRBJ2-6, with D unclear. The CDR3 has 16 amino acids. Trimming cost V 0 bases and J 0 bases, with 6 bases left between them. Germline CDR1 is ENHRY and CDR2 is SYGVKD. The chain's CDR3 is CAISESRNSGANVLTF. The CDR3 region has the DNA TGTGCCATCAGTGAGTCGCGGAACTCTGGGGCCAACGTCCTGACTTTC.

V and J are TRBV7-9 and TRBJ2-7; D not certain. The CDR3 contains 13 residues. Trimming pared 1 base from V and 10 bases from J, leaving 14 bases between. The germline V gene has CDR1 SEHNR and CDR2 FQNEAQ (reference sequence). Here the CDR3 DNA reads TGTGCCAGCAGCTTAGAGGGTTCTACGGGTCAGTACTTC. Residues: CASSLEGSTGQYF.

The V and J genes are TRBV3-1 and TRBJ1-4, with D possibly being TRBD1 (6 bases). V gave up 4 bases and J gave up 1 base, with 10 bases separating them. The CDR3 contains 15 residues. Germline values: CDR1 LGHDT, CDR2 YNNKEL (reference sequence). The CDR3 DNA follows: TGTGCCAGCAGCCCGCAGGGGAGAACTAATGAAAAACTGTTTTTT. Its protein is CASSPQGRTNEKLFF.

The chain uses TRBV6-2 or TRBV6-3 and TRBJ1-1; 8 bases agree with TRBD1. The J segment lost 1 base and the V segment lost 2 bases, leaving 12 bases of the junction unmatched. CDR3 length equals 18 residues. Germline-derived CDR1 and CDR2 are MNHEY and SVGEGT. CDR3 protein: CASSYPHGQGIGNTEAFF. Written as DNA, the CDR3 is TGTGCCAGCAGTTACCCACACGGACAGGGAATTGGGAACACTGAAGCTTTCTTT.

The chain recombines TRBV12-3 or TRBV12-4 with TRBJ2-3; TRBD2 matches at 16 bases. With V trimmed by 3 bases and J by 6 bases, 6 bases remained unmatched. The CDR3 is 17 residues long. In nucleotides, the CDR3 is TGTGCCAGCAGTTTGGGGACTAGCGGGGGGGGGAGGGATACGCAGTATTTT. Translation gives CASSLGTSGGGRDTQYF.

This clonotype was picked up a small number of times. The gene calls are TRBV7-9 and TRBJ1-1; D not certain. Looked up from germline, CDR1 is SEHNR and CDR2 is FQNEAQ (reference sequence). The CDR3 spans 12 residues. Trimming shortened V by 8 bases and J by 0 bases, and 7 bases separated the two germline ends. The CDR3 region is CASGLVNTEAFF. CDR3 DNA sequence: TGTGCCAGCGGCCTGGTGAACACTGAAGCTTTCTTT.

J is TRBJ2-1 and V is TRBV24-1; TRBD1 matches at 7 bases. The CDR3 runs 15 residues. The germline V gene has CDR1 KGHDR and CDR2 SFDVKD. V lost 2 bases, J lost 6 bases, and 6 bases stayed unmatched. CDR3 nucleotide sequence: TGTGCCACCAGTGATTGGACAGGTGCAACCAATGAGCAGTTCTTC. Protein: CATSDWTGATNEQFF.

This clonotype was seen more than once but under ten times. V is TRBV27 and J is TRBJ2-1, with TRBD1 identical over 10 bases. Germline CDR1 MNHEY, CDR2 SMNVEV (reference sequence). The CDR3 totals 16 residues. With V trimmed by 6 bases and J by 2 bases, 7 bases remained unmatched. CDR3 DNA: TGTGCCAGCAGCCCCCTCGGGACAGGGGCCTACAATGAGCAGTTCTTC. Amino acid sequence: CASSPLGTGAYNEQFF.

This clonotype has a handful of counts. The chain recombines TRBV7-2 with TRBJ2-5; D ambiguous. Germline V gene sequence: CDR1 SGHTA, CDR2 FQGNSA. The germline V and J ends were trimmed by 3 bases and 4 bases, with 15 bases remaining between them. The CDR3 is 15 amino acids. CDR3 residues: CASSFLRRRAETQYF. The CDR3 DNA reads TGTGCCAGCAGCTTCTTGAGGCGTAGGGCAGAGACCCAGTACTTC.

The rearrangement uses TRBV20-1 and TRBJ2-3; D is unclear. Germline-derived CDR1 and CDR2 are DFQATT and SNEGSKA (reference sequence). Trimming cost V 5 bases and J 2 bases, with 11 bases left between them. The CDR3 has 13 residues. The CDR3 spells CSAPASDTDTQYF. CDR3 in DNA: TGCAGTGCTCCGGCTTCCGACACAGATACGCAGTATTTT.

The CDR3 nucleotides are TGTGCCAGCAGCTTCAATTACGGCGGGAACACCGGGGAGCTGTTTTTT. Translation gives CASSFNYGGNTGELFF. This sequence joins TRBV7-2 and TRBJ2-2; D is ambiguous. Looked up from germline, CDR1 is SGHTA and CDR2 is FQGNSA. V was pared by 3 bases and J by 1 base, with 12 bases between. The CDR3 runs 16 residues.

V and J are TRBV20-1 and TRBJ1-1; D is undetermined. Trimming cost V 0 bases and J 8 bases, with 13 bases left between them. CDR1 is DFQATT, CDR2 SNEGSKA, per germline (reference sequence). The CDR3 contains 13 residues. The CDR3 DNA reads TGCAGTGCTAGAGATCGAGCAAAATCCGAAGCTTTCTTT. It encodes CSARDRAKSEAFF.